This T cell receptor beta chain was captured in a study of shared clonotypes between healthy human individuals. About the research overall: The cohort comprised a couple of women and a few men. Their ages spanned 18 to 49 years. Findings of the study overall: Blood alone was sampled, and tissue repertoires likely differ.

Original analysis: Junction-only immunoSEQ data arrived without quality scores, meaning filtering differed. Sequenced by immunoSEQ multiplex PCR; TCRdb stores in-frame clones only, minus some. D and trimming come from the DNA, and the V and J calls and clone size come from that table. The sample consists of 470,000 or so clones, roughly 80% of them appearing once. Germline CDR1 SNHLY, CDR2 FYNNEI. This CDR3 is 13 amino acids long. V lost 6 bases and J lost 11; bases outside the gene matches: 8. Recent acute infections and vaccinations were absent in the healthy HIV-negative adult donors. Comments on this clone: Its antigen is unidentified.

This sequence joins TRBV2 and TRBJ1-4, with 8 nucleotides matching TRBD1. Sequenced sample: PBMCs. This clonotype originated in a middle-aged woman in good health. Some clones in this sample may be carry-over from other donors' samples. The CDR3 coding sequence is TGTGCCAGCAGGAAAGAGGGACAGGCGAAACTGTTTTTT. Translated, it gives CASRKEGQAKLFF.